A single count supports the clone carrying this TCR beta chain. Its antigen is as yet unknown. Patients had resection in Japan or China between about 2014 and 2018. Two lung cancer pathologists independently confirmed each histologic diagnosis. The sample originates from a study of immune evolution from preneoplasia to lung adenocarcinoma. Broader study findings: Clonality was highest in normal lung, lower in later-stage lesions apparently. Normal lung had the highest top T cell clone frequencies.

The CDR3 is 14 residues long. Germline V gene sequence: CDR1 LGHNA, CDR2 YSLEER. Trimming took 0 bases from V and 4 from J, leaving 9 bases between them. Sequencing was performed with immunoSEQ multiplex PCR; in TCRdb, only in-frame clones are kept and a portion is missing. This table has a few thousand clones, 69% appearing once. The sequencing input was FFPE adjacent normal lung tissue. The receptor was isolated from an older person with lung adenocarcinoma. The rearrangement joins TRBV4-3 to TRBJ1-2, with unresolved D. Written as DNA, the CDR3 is TGCGCCAGCAGCCAAGATCAGTCGGGCTATGGCTACACCTTC. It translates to CASSQDQSGYGYTF.